The subject of this entry is one T cell receptor (beta chain). Its cognate antigen is unknown. This sample was taken from a study of T cells expressing NK-cell markers. Study-wide background: Each TCR beta repertoire originated in sorted T cells that were CD3+CD56+NKG2C+, CD3+CD56+NKG2C- or CD3+CD56-NKG2C+. Just one sequenced donor of eight was HCMV-seronegative, while seven were seropositive. Study-wide points: A few donors' CD3+CD56-NKG2C+ cells were dominated by the same clonotypes. Evidence did not settle whether expanded NKG2C+ T cell clones targeted HCMV.

From its re-call of the 5' RACE reads, TCRdb lists each CDR3 protein once, without DNA. This sample lists 350,000 to 400,000 distinct CDR3 sequences; its ten largest clones have approximately 12%. The germline V gene encodes CDR1 ENHRY and CDR2 SYGVKD. This CDR3 is built from 15 residues. The V call is TRBV10-3, the J call TRBJ2-7; TCRdb reports TRBD2, a call that lacks DNA to check it against. The receptor comes from a woman in her fifties or sixties in good health. Sequencing input: blood T cells: a sorted CD56 or NKG2C T cell subset, CD4+ or CD8+ T cells, or bulk PBMC T cells (not recorded which). CDR3 protein: CAISGGLAGLGEQYF.